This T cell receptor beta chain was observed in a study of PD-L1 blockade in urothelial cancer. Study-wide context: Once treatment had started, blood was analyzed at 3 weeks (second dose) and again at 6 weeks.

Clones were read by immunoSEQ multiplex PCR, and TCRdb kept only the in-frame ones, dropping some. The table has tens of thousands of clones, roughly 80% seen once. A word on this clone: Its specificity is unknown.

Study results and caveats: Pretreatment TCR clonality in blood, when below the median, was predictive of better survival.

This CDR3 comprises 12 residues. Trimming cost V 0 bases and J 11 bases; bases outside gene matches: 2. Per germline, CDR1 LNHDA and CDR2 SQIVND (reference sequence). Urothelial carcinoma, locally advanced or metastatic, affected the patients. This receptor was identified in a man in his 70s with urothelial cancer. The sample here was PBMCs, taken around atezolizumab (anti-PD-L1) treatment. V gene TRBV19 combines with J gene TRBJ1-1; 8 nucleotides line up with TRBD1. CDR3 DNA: TGTGCCAGTAGTATAGAGGACAGGGTGGCTTTCTTT. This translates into CASSIEDRVAFF.